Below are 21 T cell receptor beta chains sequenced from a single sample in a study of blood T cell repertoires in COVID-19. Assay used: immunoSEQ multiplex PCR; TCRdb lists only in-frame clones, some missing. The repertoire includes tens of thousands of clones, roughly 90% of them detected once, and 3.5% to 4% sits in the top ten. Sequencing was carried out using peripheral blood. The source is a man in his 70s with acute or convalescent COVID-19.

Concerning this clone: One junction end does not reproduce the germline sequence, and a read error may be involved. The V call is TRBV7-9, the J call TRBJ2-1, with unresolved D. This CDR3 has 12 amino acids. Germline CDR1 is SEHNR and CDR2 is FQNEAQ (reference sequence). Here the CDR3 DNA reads TGTGCCAGCAGCTTAGACAGAGCTGGCCTGATCTTC. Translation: CASSLDRAGLIF.

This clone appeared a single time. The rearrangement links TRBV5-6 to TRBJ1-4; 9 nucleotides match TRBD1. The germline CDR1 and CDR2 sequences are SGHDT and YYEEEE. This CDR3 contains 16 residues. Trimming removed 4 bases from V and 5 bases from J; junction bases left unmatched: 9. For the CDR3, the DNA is TGTGCCAGCAGCCGCCGGACAGGGGTATCGAATGAAAAACTGTTTTTT. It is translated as CASSRRTGVSNEKLFF.

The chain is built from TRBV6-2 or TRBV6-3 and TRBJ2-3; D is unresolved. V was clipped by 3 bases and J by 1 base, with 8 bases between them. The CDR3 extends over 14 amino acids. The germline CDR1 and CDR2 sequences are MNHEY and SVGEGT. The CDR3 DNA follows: TGTGCCAGCAGTTATGTCGGTGGCACAGATACGCAGTATTTT. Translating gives CASSYVGGTDTQYF.

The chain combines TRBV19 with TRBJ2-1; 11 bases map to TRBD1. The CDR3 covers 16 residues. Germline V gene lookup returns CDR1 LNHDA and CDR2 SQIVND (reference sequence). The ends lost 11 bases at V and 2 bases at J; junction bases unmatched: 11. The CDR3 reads CASRDRGKGTYNEQFF. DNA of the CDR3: TGTGCCTCCCGGGACAGGGGGAAAGGCACCTACAATGAGCAGTTCTTC.

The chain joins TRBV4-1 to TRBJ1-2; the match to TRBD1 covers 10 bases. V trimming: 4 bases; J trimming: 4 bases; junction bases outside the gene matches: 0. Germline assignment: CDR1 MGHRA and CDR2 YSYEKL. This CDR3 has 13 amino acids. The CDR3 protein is CASSRDRGYGYTF. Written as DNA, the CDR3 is TGCGCCAGCAGCCGGGACAGGGGCTATGGCTACACCTTC.

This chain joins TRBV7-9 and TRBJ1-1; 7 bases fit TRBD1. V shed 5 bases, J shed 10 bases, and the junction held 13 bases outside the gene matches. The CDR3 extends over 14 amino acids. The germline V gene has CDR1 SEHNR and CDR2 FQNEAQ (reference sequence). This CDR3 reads CASSPQGFTDLAFF. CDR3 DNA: TGTGCCAGCAGCCCACAGGGGTTTACCGATTTAGCTTTCTTT.

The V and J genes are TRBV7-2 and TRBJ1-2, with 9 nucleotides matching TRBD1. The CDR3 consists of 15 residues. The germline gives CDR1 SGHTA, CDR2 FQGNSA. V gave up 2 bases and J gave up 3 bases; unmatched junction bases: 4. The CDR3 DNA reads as TGTGCCAGCAGCTTATCCTGGACAGGGGACTATGGCTACACCTTC. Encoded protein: CASSLSWTGDYGYTF.

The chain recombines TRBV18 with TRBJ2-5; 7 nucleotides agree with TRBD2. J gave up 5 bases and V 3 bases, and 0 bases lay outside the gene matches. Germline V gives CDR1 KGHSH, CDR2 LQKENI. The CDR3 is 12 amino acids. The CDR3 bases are TGTGCCAGCTCACCGGGGGGGGAGACCCAGTACTTC. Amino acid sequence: CASSPGGETQYF.

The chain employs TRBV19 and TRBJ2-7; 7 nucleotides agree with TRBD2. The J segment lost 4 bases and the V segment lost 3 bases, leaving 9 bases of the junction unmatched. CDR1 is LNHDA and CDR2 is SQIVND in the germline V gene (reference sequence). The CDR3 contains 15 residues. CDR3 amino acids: CASSISAGVRYEQYF. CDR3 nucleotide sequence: TGTGCCAGTAGTATCTCTGCGGGGGTGCGATACGAGCAGTACTTC.

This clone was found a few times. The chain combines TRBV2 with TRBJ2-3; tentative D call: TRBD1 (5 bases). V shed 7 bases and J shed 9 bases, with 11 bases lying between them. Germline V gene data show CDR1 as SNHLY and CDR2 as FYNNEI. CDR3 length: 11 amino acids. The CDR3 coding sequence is TGTGCCAGCATGACGAGACAGACGCAGTATTTT. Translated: CASMTRQTQYF. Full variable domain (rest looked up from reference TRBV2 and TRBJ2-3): EPEVTQTPSHQVTQMGQEVILRCVPISNHLYFYWYRQILGQKVEFLVSFYNNEISEKSEIFDDQFSVERPDGSNFTLKIRSTKLEDSAMYFCASMTRQTQYFGPGTRLTVL.

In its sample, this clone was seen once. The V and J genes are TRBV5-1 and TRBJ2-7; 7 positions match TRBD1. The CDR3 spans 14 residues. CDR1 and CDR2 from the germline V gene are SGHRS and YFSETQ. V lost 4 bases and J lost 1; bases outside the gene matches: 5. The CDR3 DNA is TGCGCCAGCAGCCCAGGCAGGGGGTCCTACGAGCAGTACTTC. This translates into CASSPGRGSYEQYF.

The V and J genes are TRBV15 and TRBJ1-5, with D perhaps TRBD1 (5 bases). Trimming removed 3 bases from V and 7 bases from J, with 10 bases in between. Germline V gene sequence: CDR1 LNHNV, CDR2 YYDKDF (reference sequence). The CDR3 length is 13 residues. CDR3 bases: TGTGCCACCAGCAGGTTACAGGACCAGCCCCAGCATTTT. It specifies CATSRLQDQPQHF.

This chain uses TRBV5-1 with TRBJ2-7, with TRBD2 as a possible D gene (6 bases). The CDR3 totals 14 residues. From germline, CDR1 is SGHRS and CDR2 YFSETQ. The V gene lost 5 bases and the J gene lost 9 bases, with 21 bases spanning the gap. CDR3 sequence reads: CASSMAATGDRQYF. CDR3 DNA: TGCGCCAGCAGTATGGCCGCAACGGGGGATAGGCAGTACTTC.

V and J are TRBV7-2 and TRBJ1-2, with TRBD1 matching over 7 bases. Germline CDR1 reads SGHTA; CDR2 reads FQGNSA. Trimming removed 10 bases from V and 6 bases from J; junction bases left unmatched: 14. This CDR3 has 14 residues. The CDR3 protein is CATFLDVGGDGYTF. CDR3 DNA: TGTGCCACCTTCCTGGATGTAGGGGGCGATGGCTACACCTTC.

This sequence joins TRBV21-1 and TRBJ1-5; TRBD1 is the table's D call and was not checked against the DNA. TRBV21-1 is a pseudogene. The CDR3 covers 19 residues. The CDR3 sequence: CASVPCVQGVISVNQPQHF. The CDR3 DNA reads TGTGCCAGCGTACCGTGTGTACAGGGGGTAATTAGCGTCAATCAGCCCCAGCATTTT.

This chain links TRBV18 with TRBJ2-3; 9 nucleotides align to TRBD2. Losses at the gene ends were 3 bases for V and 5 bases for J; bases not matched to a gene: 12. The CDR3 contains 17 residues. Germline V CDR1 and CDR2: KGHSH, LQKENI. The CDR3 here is CASSPPRGGGALDTQYF. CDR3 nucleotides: TGTGCCAGCTCACCGCCACGGGGCGGGGGGGCCTTAGATACGCAGTATTTT.

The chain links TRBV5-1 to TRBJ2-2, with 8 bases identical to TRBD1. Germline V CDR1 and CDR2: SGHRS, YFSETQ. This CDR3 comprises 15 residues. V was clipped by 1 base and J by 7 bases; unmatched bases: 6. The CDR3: CASSLSGGAHGELFF. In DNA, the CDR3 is TGCGCCAGCAGCTTGTCAGGGGGCGCACACGGGGAGCTGTTTTTT.

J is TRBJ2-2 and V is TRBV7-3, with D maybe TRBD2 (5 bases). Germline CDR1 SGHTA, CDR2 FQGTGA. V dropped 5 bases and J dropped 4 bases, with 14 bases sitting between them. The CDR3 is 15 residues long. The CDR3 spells CASSPSGPGTGELFF. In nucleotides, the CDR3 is TGTGCCAGCAGCCCAAGCGGCCCGGGCACCGGGGAGCTGTTTTTT.

This CDR3 reads CASSIRTGHNSPLHF. As DNA, the CDR3 is TGTGCCAGTAGTATCCGGACAGGGCATAATTCACCCCTCCACTTT. The chain employs TRBV19 and TRBJ1-6; 8 nucleotides align to TRBD1. The CDR3 extends over 15 amino acids. J gave up 5 bases and V 3 bases, and 3 bases lay outside the gene matches. Germline CDR1 and CDR2: LNHDA and SQIVND (reference sequence).

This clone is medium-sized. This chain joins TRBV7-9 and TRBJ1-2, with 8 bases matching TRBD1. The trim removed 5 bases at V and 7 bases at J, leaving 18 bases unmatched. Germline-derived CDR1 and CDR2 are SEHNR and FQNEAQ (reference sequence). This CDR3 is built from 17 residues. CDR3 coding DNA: TGTGCCAGCAGCCAAAGTCGGGCAGGGGGCGCGAGAGTTGGCTACACCTTC. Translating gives CASSQSRAGGARVGYTF. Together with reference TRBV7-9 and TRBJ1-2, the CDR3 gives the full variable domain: DTGVSQNPRHKITKRGQNVTFRCDPISEHNRLYWYRQTLGQGPEFLTYFQNEAQLEKSRLLSDRFSAERPKGSFSTLEIQRTEQGDSAMYLCASSQSRAGGARVGYTFGSGTRLTVV.

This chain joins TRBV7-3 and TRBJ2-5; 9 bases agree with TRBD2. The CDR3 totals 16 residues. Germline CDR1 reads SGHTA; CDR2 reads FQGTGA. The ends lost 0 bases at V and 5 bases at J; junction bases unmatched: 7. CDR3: CASSLTPAGGRETQYF. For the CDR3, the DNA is TGTGCCAGCAGCTTAACTCCAGCGGGGGGCAGGGAGACCCAGTACTTC. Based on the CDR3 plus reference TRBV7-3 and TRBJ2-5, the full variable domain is GAGVSQTPSNKVTEKGKYVELRCDPISGHTALYWYRQSLGQGPEFLIYFQGTGAADDSGLPNDRFFAVRPEGSVSTLKIQRTERGDSAVYLCASSLTPAGGRETQYFGPGTRLLVL.